This T cell receptor (beta chain) was sequenced during a study of cytomegalovirus exposure and HLA in healthy donors. These donors counted as nominally healthy when sampled, but unrecorded immune exposures were likely. CDR3 length: 14 amino acids. The V end was cut by 4 bases, the J end by 4 bases, with 8 bases between. The V gene's germline CDR1 is SNHLY and CDR2 FYNNEI. In the PCR, 60 Vbeta and 13 Jbeta primers were used. Assay: immunoSEQ multiplex PCR; the TCRdb copy retains only in-frame clones and omits some. The repertoire holds under 130,000 clones, 74% seen once, with roughly 2.6% in the top ten. In regard to this clone: Its antigen is as yet unknown.

General study findings and limits: It was likely that a cluster of highly shared sequence variants was a sequencing artifact. Clonal expansion was found to be greater in HLA-associated TCR beta chains than in equally common others in a later analysis. Later analysis placed DRB1 highest and HLA-C lowest in TCR association rates, which differed by HLA locus.

The chain recombines TRBV2 with TRBJ1-6, with D uncertain. What was sequenced was PBMCs. This receptor was identified in a man over 45 in good health and CMV-seropositive. The CDR3 here is CASSVQSYNSPLHF. Here the CDR3 DNA reads TGTGCCAGCAGTGTACAGAGTTATAATTCACCCCTCCACTTT.